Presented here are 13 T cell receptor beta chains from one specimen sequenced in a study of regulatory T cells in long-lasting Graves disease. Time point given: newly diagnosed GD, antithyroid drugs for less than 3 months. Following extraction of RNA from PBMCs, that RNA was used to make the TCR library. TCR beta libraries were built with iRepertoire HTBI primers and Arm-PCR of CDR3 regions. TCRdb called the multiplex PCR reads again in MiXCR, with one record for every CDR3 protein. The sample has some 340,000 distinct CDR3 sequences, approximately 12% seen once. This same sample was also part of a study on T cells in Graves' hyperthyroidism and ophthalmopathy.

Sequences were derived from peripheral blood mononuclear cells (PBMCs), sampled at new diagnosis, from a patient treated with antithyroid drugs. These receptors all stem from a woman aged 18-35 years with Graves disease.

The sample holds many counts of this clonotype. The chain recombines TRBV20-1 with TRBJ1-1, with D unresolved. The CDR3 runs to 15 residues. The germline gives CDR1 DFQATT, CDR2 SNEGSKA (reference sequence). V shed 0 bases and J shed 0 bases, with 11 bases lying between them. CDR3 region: CSARDPLGVNTEAFF. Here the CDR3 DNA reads TGCAGTGCTAGAGATCCCCTCGGGGTGAACACTGAAGCTTTCTTT.

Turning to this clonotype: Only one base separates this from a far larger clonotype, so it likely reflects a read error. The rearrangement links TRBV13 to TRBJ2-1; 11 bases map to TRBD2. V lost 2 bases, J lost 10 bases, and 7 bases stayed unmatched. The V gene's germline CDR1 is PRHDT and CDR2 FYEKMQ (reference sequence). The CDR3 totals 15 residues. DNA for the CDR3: TGTGCCAGCAGCTTAAGTAGCGGGAGGGTCTACGAGCAGTTCTTC. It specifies CASSLSSGRVYEQFF.

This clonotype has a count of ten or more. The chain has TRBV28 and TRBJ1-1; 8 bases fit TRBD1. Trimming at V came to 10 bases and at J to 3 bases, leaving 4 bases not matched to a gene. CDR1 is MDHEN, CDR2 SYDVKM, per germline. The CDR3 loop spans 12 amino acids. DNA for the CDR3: TGTGCCACGGACAGGGTGGACACTGAAGCTTTCTTT. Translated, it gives CATDRVDTEAFF.

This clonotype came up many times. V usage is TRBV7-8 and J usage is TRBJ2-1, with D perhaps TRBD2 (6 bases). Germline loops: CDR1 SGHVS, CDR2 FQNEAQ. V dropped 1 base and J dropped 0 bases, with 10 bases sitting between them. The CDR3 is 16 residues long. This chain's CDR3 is CASSLGPGGSYNEQFF. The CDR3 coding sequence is TGTGCCAGCAGCTTAGGCCCCGGGGGCTCCTACAATGAGCAGTTCTTC.

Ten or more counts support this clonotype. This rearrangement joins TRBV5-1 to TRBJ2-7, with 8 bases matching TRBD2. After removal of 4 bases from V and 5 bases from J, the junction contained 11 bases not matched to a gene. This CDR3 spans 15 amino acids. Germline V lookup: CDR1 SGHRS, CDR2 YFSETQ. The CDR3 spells CASSGPGGDRDEQYV. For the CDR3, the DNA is TGCGCCAGCAGCGGCCCCGGGGGGGACCGGGACGAGCAGTACGTC.

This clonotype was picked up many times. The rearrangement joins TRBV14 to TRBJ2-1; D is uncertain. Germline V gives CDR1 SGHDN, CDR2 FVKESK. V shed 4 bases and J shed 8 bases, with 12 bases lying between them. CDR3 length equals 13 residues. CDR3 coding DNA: TGTGCCAGCAGCCTTAAGCTAGGAGATGAGCAGTTCTTC. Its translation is CASSLKLGDEQFF.

In nucleotides, the CDR3 is TGCGCCAGCAGCCCGGCCGGGGGGGCGCGGAAGACCCAGTACTTC. Protein: CASSPAGGARKTQYF. The chain carries TRBV5-1 and TRBJ2-5; 8 bases line up with TRBD2. V lost 4 bases and J lost 6; bases outside the gene matches: 11. There are 15 residues in the CDR3. CDR1 is SGHRS, CDR2 YFSETQ, per germline.

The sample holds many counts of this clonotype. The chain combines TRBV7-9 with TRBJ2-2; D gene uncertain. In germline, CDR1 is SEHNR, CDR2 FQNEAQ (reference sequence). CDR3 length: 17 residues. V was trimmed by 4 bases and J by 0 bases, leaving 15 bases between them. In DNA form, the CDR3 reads TGTGCCAGCAGCTACCCCTTCGCCCAGTCGAACACCGGGGAGCTGTTTTTT. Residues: CASSYPFAQSNTGELFF.

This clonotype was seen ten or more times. The CDR3 coding sequence is TGTGCCAGCAGCCTCGGGACAGGCAATGAGCAGTTCTTC. Amino acids: CASSLGTGNEQFF. The chain has TRBV7-3 and TRBJ2-1, with 8 bases that match TRBD1. CDR1 is SGHTA, CDR2 FQGTGA, per germline. This CDR3 contains 13 residues. V trimming: 5 bases; J trimming: 6 bases; junction bases outside the gene matches: 3. The full variable domain, in which reference TRBV7-3 and TRBJ2-1 provide the parts outside the CDR3, is GAGVSQTPSNKVTEKGKYVELRCDPISGHTALYWYRQSLGQGPEFLIYFQGTGAADDSGLPNDRFFAVRPEGSVSTLKIQRTERGDSAVYLCASSLGTGNEQFFGPGTRLTVL.

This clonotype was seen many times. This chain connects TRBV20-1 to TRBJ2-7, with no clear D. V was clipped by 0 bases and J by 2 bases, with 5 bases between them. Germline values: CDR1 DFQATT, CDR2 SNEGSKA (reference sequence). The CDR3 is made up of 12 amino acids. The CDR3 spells CSARDVTYEQYF. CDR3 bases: TGCAGTGCTAGAGATGTAACCTACGAGCAGTACTTC.

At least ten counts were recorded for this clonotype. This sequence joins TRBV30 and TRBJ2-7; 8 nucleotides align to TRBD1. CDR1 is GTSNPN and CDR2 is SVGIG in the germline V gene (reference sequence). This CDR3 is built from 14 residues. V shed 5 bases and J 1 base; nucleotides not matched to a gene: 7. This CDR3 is CAWRDRMLSYEQYV. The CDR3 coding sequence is TGTGCCTGGCGGGACAGGATGTTATCCTACGAGCAGTACGTC.

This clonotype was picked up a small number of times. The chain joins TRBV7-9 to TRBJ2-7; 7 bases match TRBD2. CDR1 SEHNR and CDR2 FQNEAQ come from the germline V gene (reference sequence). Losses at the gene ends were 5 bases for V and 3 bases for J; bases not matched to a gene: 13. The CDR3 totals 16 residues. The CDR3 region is CASSLSKPGTNYEQYF. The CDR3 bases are TGTGCCAGCAGCCTATCGAAACCCGGGACTAACTACGAGCAGTACTTC.

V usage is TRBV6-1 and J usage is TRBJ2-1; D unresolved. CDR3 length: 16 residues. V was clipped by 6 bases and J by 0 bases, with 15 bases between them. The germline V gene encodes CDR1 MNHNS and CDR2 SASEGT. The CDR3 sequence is CASSLWTDHSYNEQFF. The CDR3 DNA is TGTGCCAGCAGCCTCTGGACGGACCACTCCTACAATGAGCAGTTCTTC.